A single sample gave rise to the 27 T cell receptor beta chains below, sequenced in a study of cytomegalovirus exposure and HLA in healthy donors. 13 Jbeta primers and 60 Vbeta primers were used for the PCR. Measured with immunoSEQ multiplex PCR; TCRdb has only the in-frame clones, and not every one. The sample has roughly 190,000 clones. Input material: PBMCs. The receptors were sampled from a woman aged 18-35 years in good health and CMV-seropositive.

This rearrangement joins TRBV5-4 to TRBJ2-2, with 9 bases that match TRBD2. The CDR3 contains 16 residues. Germline trimming cut 3 bases from V and 4 bases from J; bases unmatched to any gene: 7. CDR1 is SGHNT, CDR2 YYREEE, per germline (reference sequence). CDR3 loop: CASSSGTSRVTGELFF. The DNA of the CDR3 is TGTGCCAGCAGCTCCGGGACTAGCAGGGTCACCGGGGAGCTGTTTTTT. Together with reference TRBV5-4 and TRBJ2-2, the CDR3 gives the full variable domain: ETGVTQSPTHLIKTRGQQVTLRCSSQSGHNTVSWYQQALGQGPQFIFQYYREEENGRGNFPPRFSGLQFPNYSSELNVNALELDDSALYLCASSSGTSRVTGELFFGEGSRLTVL.

This sequence joins TRBV19 and TRBJ1-3; D gene unclear. V lost 5 bases and J lost 0, with 14 bases in between. This CDR3 is 16 amino acids long. From germline, CDR1 is LNHDA and CDR2 SQIVND (reference sequence). The CDR3 coding sequence is TGTGCCAGTAGTTTATCGGGATACCACTCTGGAAACACCATATATTTT. Amino acid sequence: CASSLSGYHSGNTIYF.

V usage is TRBV4-1 and J usage is TRBJ1-2, with D maybe TRBD1 (5 bases). The CDR3 is 16 amino acids. V was shortened by 0 bases and J by 5 bases, with 16 bases between the two germline ends. CDR1 and CDR2 from the germline V gene are MGHRA and YSYEKL. The CDR3 loop reads CASSQEGRGGYYGYTF. The DNA for the CDR3 is TGCGCCAGCAGCCAAGAGGGGCGGGGGGGATATTATGGCTACACCTTC.

This rearrangement joins TRBV7-2 to TRBJ2-1; 8 nucleotides match TRBD1. Germline assignment: CDR1 SGHTA and CDR2 FQGNSA. The CDR3 consists of 13 residues. The junction had 2 bases not matched to a gene; V was cut back by 4 bases and J by 6 bases. The CDR3 region is CASSSGQGNEQFF. The CDR3 DNA reads TGTGCCAGCAGCTCCGGACAGGGCAATGAGCAGTTCTTC.

The rearrangement uses TRBV7-7 and TRBJ2-1; TRBD2 aligns across 13 bases. Per the germline V gene, CDR1 is SSHAT and CDR2 is FNYEAQ (reference sequence). With 5 bases clipped from V and 0 bases from J, the junction kept 4 bases outside the gene matches. The CDR3 loop spans 17 amino acids. The CDR3 nucleotides read TGTGCCAGCAGCCCGACTAGCGGGGGGTTCTCCTACAATGAGCAGTTCTTC. It yields the protein CASSPTSGGFSYNEQFF.

This chain links TRBV4-3 with TRBJ1-4; D is possibly TRBD1 (5 bases). Trimming shortened V by 4 bases and J by 2 bases, and 20 bases separated the two germline ends. Germline V gene data show CDR1 as LGHNA and CDR2 as YSLEER. The CDR3 consists of 18 residues. DNA of the CDR3: TGCGCCAGCAGCCGAGGAGGGGCCCCGGGAGCGACTAATGAAAAACTGTTTTTT. Its protein product is CASSRGGAPGATNEKLFF.

This chain connects TRBV25-1 to TRBJ1-3; 8 nucleotides match TRBD1. The CDR3 has 14 amino acids. CDR1 is MGHDK, CDR2 SYGVNS, per germline. V shed 6 bases and J 0 bases; nucleotides not matched to a gene: 1. CDR3 coding DNA: TGTGCCAGCAGAACAGGGGGCTCTGGAAACACCATATATTTT. This encodes CASRTGGSGNTIYF.

The V call is TRBV6-5, the J call TRBJ1-3, with 8 bases aligning to TRBD1. Per the germline V gene, CDR1 is MNHEY and CDR2 is SVGAGI. With V trimmed by 5 bases and J by 2 bases, 2 bases remained unmatched. The CDR3 length is 14 residues. The CDR3 nucleotides read TGTGCCAGCAGTACGACAGGGGCTGGAAACACCATATATTTT. Translation: CASSTTGAGNTIYF.

As to this clone: This specimen includes other DNA sequences encoding the same CDR3. V gene TRBV6-5 combines with J gene TRBJ1-4, with a tentative D call TRBD1 (5 bases). From germline, CDR1 is MNHEY and CDR2 SVGAGI. Trimming pared 6 bases from V and 0 bases from J, leaving 11 bases between. The CDR3 runs to 15 residues. CDR3 DNA: TGTGCCAGCAGGTGGGGCACAGCAACTAATGAAAAACTGTTTTTT. This translates into CASRWGTATNEKLFF.

The rearrangement joins TRBV29-1 to TRBJ1-2; D unresolved. The V gene's germline CDR1 is SQVTM and CDR2 ANQGSEA. V was shortened by 0 bases and J by 5 bases, with 13 bases between the two germline ends. CDR3 length: 14 residues. CDR3 sequence (DNA): TGCAGCGTTGAAGATCCTTTGAGACTTTATGGCTACACCTTC. This codes for CSVEDPLRLYGYTF.

This sequence joins TRBV11-3 and TRBJ2-3, with 11 bases matching TRBD2. V trimming: 5 bases; J trimming: 5 bases; junction bases outside the gene matches: 3. Germline CDR1 reads SGHNT; CDR2 reads YENEEA. The CDR3 length is 14 residues. CDR3 protein: CASSVGLAGDTQYF. DNA for the CDR3: TGTGCCAGCAGCGTCGGACTAGCGGGAGATACGCAGTATTTT.

The chain recombines TRBV5-1 with TRBJ2-1; D perhaps matches TRBD2 (5 bases). The length of the CDR3 is 16 residues. Per the germline V gene, CDR1 is SGHRS and CDR2 is YFSETQ. V lost 1 base and J 7 bases, leaving 18 bases between the germline ends. CDR3 bases: TGCGCCAGCAGCTTGTATCGAGGGTCTACTAGGAATGAGCAGTTCTTC. As protein: CASSLYRGSTRNEQFF.

The V gene is TRBV5-6, the J gene TRBJ1-1; D not resolved. Germline CDR1 and CDR2: SGHDT and YYEEEE. V shed 1 base and J shed 1 base, with 14 bases lying between them. The CDR3 loop spans 16 amino acids. CDR3 DNA: TGTGCCAGCAGCTTGACTGCCCACCTTACGAACACTGAAGCTTTCTTT. Translation gives CASSLTAHLTNTEAFF.

V gene TRBV30 combines with J gene TRBJ1-2; 10 bases fit TRBD1. V trimming: 0 bases; J trimming: 7 bases; junction bases outside the gene matches: 5. Germline values: CDR1 GTSNPN, CDR2 SVGIG (reference sequence). The length of the CDR3 is 14 residues. The CDR3: CAWSVTGGGGGYTF. CDR3 in DNA: TGTGCCTGGAGTGTGACAGGGGGCGGAGGTGGCTACACCTTC.

The V gene is TRBV9, the J gene TRBJ2-7; 9 bases are a match to TRBD2. CDR3 length: 16 amino acids. From germline, CDR1 is SGDLS and CDR2 YYNGEE. The junction had 8 bases not matched to a gene; V was cut back by 0 bases and J by 4 bases. The CDR3 DNA reads TGTGCCAGCAGCGTAGATTCGGGACTAGCCCCTTACGAGCAGTACTTC. Translation gives CASSVDSGLAPYEQYF.

J is TRBJ1-2 and V is TRBV4-2, with D maybe TRBD1 (5 bases). With 0 bases removed from V and 10 bases from J, the gap between germline ends came to 12 bases. Looked up from germline, CDR1 is LGHNA and CDR2 is YNFKEQ. The CDR3 is 13 amino acids. The CDR3 region has the DNA TGTGCCAGCAGCCAAGATTTGGACACTCCCTACACCTTC. This codes for CASSQDLDTPYTF.

The chain is built from TRBV7-3 and TRBJ2-3, with TRBD2 matching 9 bases. The CDR3 extends over 14 amino acids. V lost 5 bases and J lost 5; bases outside the gene matches: 5. The germline gives CDR1 SGHTA, CDR2 FQGTGA. This CDR3 is CASSRGLAIDTQYF. The CDR3, as DNA: TGTGCCAGCAGCCGAGGACTAGCGATAGATACGCAGTATTTT.

This chain joins TRBV5-8 and TRBJ1-5; 7 bases map to TRBD1. Germline CDR1 and CDR2: SGHTS and YDEGEE. With V trimmed by 4 bases and J by 0 bases, 4 bases remained unmatched. CDR3 length: 15 amino acids. CDR3 residues: CASSVQGYSNQPQHF. The CDR3 nucleotides read TGTGCCAGCAGCGTACAGGGGTATAGCAATCAGCCCCAGCATTTT.

This chain joins TRBV7-8 and TRBJ1-1; D perhaps matches TRBD1 (6 bases). The ends were cut back, 4 bases at V and 0 bases at J, with 12 bases in the middle. The CDR3 sequence is 15 residues long. CDR1 and CDR2 (germline): SGHVS, FQNEAQ. CDR3 sequence (DNA): TGTGCCAGCAGCTGGACCAGGGGAGTGAACACTGAAGCTTTCTTT. Its translation: CASSWTRGVNTEAFF.

The rearrangement joins TRBV4-1 to TRBJ2-3; TRBD2 aligns across 7 bases. CDR3 length: 17 amino acids. CDR1 and CDR2 from the germline V gene are MGHRA and YSYEKL. V lost 4 bases to trimming and J lost 2 bases; unmatched junction nucleotides: 12. CDR3 in DNA: TGCGCCAGCAGCCGCATTCCCGGGGGGATTTACACAGATACGCAGTATTTT. Translated: CASSRIPGGIYTDTQYF.

The chain couples TRBV18 to TRBJ1-6; 7 bases agree with TRBD1. The trim removed 6 bases at V and 6 bases at J, leaving 8 bases unmatched. Germline CDR1 KGHSH, CDR2 LQKENI. The CDR3 sequence is 15 residues long. The chain's CDR3 is CASSLTGEFNSPLHF. The CDR3 DNA follows: TGTGCCAGCTCTCTTACAGGGGAGTTTAATTCACCCCTCCACTTT.

The rearrangement joins TRBV11-2 to TRBJ2-6; D remains unclear. Germline V gene data show CDR1 as SGHAT and CDR2 as FQNNGV. The V and J ends lost 4 bases and 2 bases respectively, with 9 bases between them. This CDR3 comprises 15 residues. The CDR3 sequence is CASSSPRTGANVLTF. The CDR3 nucleotides read TGTGCCAGCAGCTCCCCCAGAACTGGGGCCAACGTCCTGACTTTC.

This sequence joins TRBV2 and TRBJ1-1; 7 bases map to TRBD1. Germline lookup yields CDR1 SNHLY and CDR2 FYNNEI. V shed 10 bases, J shed 3 bases, and the junction held 5 bases outside the gene matches. The CDR3 loop spans 12 amino acids. CDR3 region: CATRQGYTEAFF. DNA of the CDR3: TGTGCCACCAGACAGGGATACACTGAAGCTTTCTTT. Filled out from reference TRBV2 and TRBJ1-1, the complete variable domain reads EPEVTQTPSHQVTQMGQEVILRCVPISNHLYFYWYRQILGQKVEFLVSFYNNEISEKSEIFDDQFSVERPDGSNFTLKIRSTKLEDSAMYFCATRQGYTEAFFGQGTRLTVV.

This rearrangement joins TRBV6-1 to TRBJ2-5, with 8 bases matching TRBD1. In germline, CDR1 is MNHNS, CDR2 SASEGT. With 3 bases clipped from V and 5 bases from J, the junction kept 14 bases outside the gene matches. This CDR3 region has 17 residues. CDR3 in DNA: TGTGCCAGCAGTGACGGACAGGGAGTGGAGTTGATCGAGACCCAGTACTTC. As protein: CASSDGQGVELIETQYF.

To note about this clone: This same CDR3 is encoded by further DNA sequences in the sample. This chain uses TRBV27 with TRBJ2-7; TRBD2 agrees at 10 bases. The CDR3 length is 15 residues. Trimming at V came to 6 bases and at J to 0 bases, leaving 5 bases not matched to a gene. Per the germline V gene, CDR1 is MNHEY and CDR2 is SMNVEV (reference sequence). The CDR3 is CASSSGLAASYEQYF. DNA of the CDR3: TGTGCCAGCAGCTCAGGACTAGCGGCCTCCTACGAGCAGTACTTC.

This chain uses TRBV6-1 with TRBJ1-4; TRBD1 matches at 7 bases. The germline CDR1 and CDR2 sequences are MNHNS and SASEGT. This CDR3 spans 15 amino acids. The V gene end was trimmed by 8 bases and the J gene end by 2 bases; junction bases not matched to a gene: 8. The CDR3 loop reads CASRQGEYTNEKLFF. The CDR3 nucleotides are TGTGCCAGCCGTCAGGGGGAGTATACTAATGAAAAACTGTTTTTT.

This rearrangement joins TRBV6-6 to TRBJ2-7, with 9 bases matching TRBD1. The germline V gene encodes CDR1 MNHNY and CDR2 SVGAGI (reference sequence). The CDR3 spans 14 residues. V shed 6 bases, J shed 1 base, and the junction held 4 bases outside the gene matches. This chain's CDR3 is CASSSGQGSYEQYF. CDR3 in DNA: TGTGCCAGCAGCTCCGGACAGGGGTCCTACGAGCAGTACTTC.